These 9 T cell receptor beta chains were all obtained from the same sample, sequenced in a study of blood T cell repertoires in COVID-19. Only in-frame clones appear in the TCRdb table, and some are missing; sequencing was by immunoSEQ multiplex PCR. Of fewer than 110,000 clones in the sample, approximately 89% were seen once. Sequencing used peripheral blood. These receptors originate from a woman in her 30s with acute or convalescent COVID-19.

This chain joins TRBV5-1 and TRBJ2-2; perhaps TRBD2 as D (5 bases). V lost 0 bases and J 7 bases, leaving 10 bases between the germline ends. Germline-derived CDR1 and CDR2 are SGHRS and YFSETQ. This CDR3 spans 14 amino acids. The CDR3 is CASSLVGGGGELFF. For the CDR3, the DNA is TGCGCCAGCAGCTTGGTCGGAGGTGGCGGGGAGCTGTTTTTT. Variable domain in full (rest from reference TRBV5-1 and TRBJ2-2): KAGVTQTPRYLIKTRGQQVTLSCSPISGHRSVSWYQQTPGQGLQFLFEYFSETQRNKGNFPGRFSGRQFSNSRSEMNVSTLELGDSALYLCASSLVGGGGELFFGEGSRLTVL.

The CDR3 region has the DNA TGTGCCAGCAGCCAACTAGCGGGGGCCACAGATACGCAGTATTTT. Translation: CASSQLAGATDTQYF. The chain recombines TRBV11-2 with TRBJ2-3; 11 positions agree with TRBD2. Trimming removed 5 bases from V and 2 bases from J; junction bases left unmatched: 3. The CDR3 loop spans 15 amino acids. Germline CDR1 SGHAT, CDR2 FQNNGV.

The chain is built from TRBV19 and TRBJ2-5; 10 nucleotides line up with TRBD1. The CDR3 contains 19 residues. V lost 5 bases and J lost 4; bases outside the gene matches: 19. The germline gives CDR1 LNHDA, CDR2 SQIVND (reference sequence). The CDR3 region is CASSASQGQGKVRRETQYF. The CDR3 coding sequence is TGTGCCAGTAGTGCTTCACAGGGACAGGGGAAAGTTCGGAGAGAGACCCAGTACTTC. Looking up the rest from reference TRBV19 and TRBJ2-5 gives the full variable domain: DGGITQSPKYLFRKEGQNVTLSCEQNLNHDAMYWYRQDPGQGLRLIYYSQIVNDFQKGDIAEGYSVSREKKESFPLTVTSAQKNPTAFYLCASSASQGQGKVRRETQYFGPGTRLLVL.

The V gene is TRBV10-3, the J gene TRBJ2-2; 12 nucleotides match TRBD2. Germline CDR1 reads ENHRY; CDR2 reads SYGVKD. The CDR3 length is 16 residues. After removal of 10 bases from V and 1 base from J, the junction contained 7 bases not matched to a gene. CDR3 sequence reads: CATIPTSGGNTGELFF. The CDR3 DNA reads TGTGCCACAATACCGACTAGCGGGGGGAACACCGGGGAGCTGTTTTTT.

This clone was counted a few times. The chain has TRBV5-1 and TRBJ1-6; weak D call: TRBD1 (5 bases). V shed 3 bases and J shed 8 bases, with 12 bases lying between them. Germline CDR1 is SGHRS and CDR2 is YFSETQ. CDR3 size: 14 residues. CDR3: CASSSTRADSPLHF. The DNA of the CDR3 is TGCGCCAGCAGCTCGACCAGGGCTGATTCACCCCTCCACTTT.

The chain recombines TRBV28 with TRBJ1-2, with unresolved D. Trimming removed 6 bases from V and 0 bases from J, with 14 bases in between. This CDR3 has 15 amino acids. Germline values: CDR1 MDHEN, CDR2 SYDVKM. The CDR3 sequence: CASRTAGPANYGYTF. CDR3 in DNA: TGTGCCAGCAGAACGGCAGGTCCAGCTAACTATGGCTACACCTTC.

The chain carries TRBV2 and TRBJ2-1; TRBD1 is a possible D gene (6 bases). The length of the CDR3 is 14 residues. The germline gives CDR1 SNHLY, CDR2 FYNNEI. V was pared by 1 base and J by 9 bases, with 13 bases between. The CDR3 nucleotides read TGTGCCAGCAGTGAAGGACAGGTTCAGCCTGAGCAGTTCTTC. It translates to CASSEGQVQPEQFF.

V usage is TRBV19 and J usage is TRBJ2-4; D is perhaps TRBD2 (7 bases). The CDR3 length is 23 residues. V dropped 3 bases and J dropped 0 bases, with 33 bases sitting between them. Germline V gene sequence: CDR1 LNHDA, CDR2 SQIVND (reference sequence). The DNA for the CDR3 is TGTGCCAGTAGTATGGTGGCGGGGGCATTTAGGCACCTCTCCCGGGAAGCCAAAAACATTCAGTACTTC. The encoded protein is CASSMVAGAFRHLSREAKNIQYF. Complete variable domain (other parts from reference TRBV19 and TRBJ2-4): DGGITQSPKYLFRKEGQNVTLSCEQNLNHDAMYWYRQDPGQGLRLIYYSQIVNDFQKGDIAEGYSVSREKKESFPLTVTSAQKNPTAFYLCASSMVAGAFRHLSREAKNIQYFGAGTRLSVL.

This chain joins TRBV19 and TRBJ2-3; the D gene is possibly TRBD1 (5 bases). CDR1 and CDR2 from the germline V gene are LNHDA and SQIVND (reference sequence). CDR3 length equals 15 residues. Deletions cut 5 bases from V and 1 base from J, with 13 bases between. CDR3 DNA sequence: TGTGCCAGTAGTTTGGCTTTAGGGGGCACAGATACGCAGTATTTT. Translating gives CASSLALGGTDTQYF. Looking up the rest from reference TRBV19 and TRBJ2-3 gives the full variable domain: DGGITQSPKYLFRKEGQNVTLSCEQNLNHDAMYWYRQDPGQGLRLIYYSQIVNDFQKGDIAEGYSVSREKKESFPLTVTSAQKNPTAFYLCASSLALGGTDTQYFGPGTRLTVL.